A selection of T cell receptor delta chains follows, all from one sample in a study of Vδ1+ human thymocytes. TCRdb applied CATT to the multiplex PCR reads for clone calling. The sample records 45,000 to 75,000 delta-chain clones, roughly 15% being singletons. Sequenced input: Vdelta1+ gamma-delta thymocytes from the thymus. These receptors all stem from a girl under two years old who had congenital heart surgery. Each CDR3 is given with its conserved first and last residue. The D gene is left open where the match is weak. For some rows the clone size is stated as once, few or many, or as a class when expanded; others skip it.

j_gene	abundance	d_gene	v_gene	CDR3nt	CDR3aa
TRDJ1	few	TRDD2	TRDV1	TGTGCTCTTGGGGAACTCGCCTTCCTCATGACGCCTTGGGCTCCCCTTCGGTACACCGATAAACTCATCTTT	CALGELAFLMTPWAPLRYTDKLIF
TRDJ1	few	TRDD2	TRDV1	TGTGCTCTTGGGGAAAAGAGCTTCCTACCCCATGGGGTTTACACCGATAAACTCATCTTT	CALGEKSFLPHGVYTDKLIF
TRDJ1	few	TRDD2	TRDV1	TGTGCTCTTGGGGAACCACACACCTTCCTGCTCGCGTACACCGATAAACTCATCTTT	CALGEPHTFLLAYTDKLIF
TRDJ1	few	-	TRDV1	TGTGCTCTTGGGGAACTCCACGTGCGCTGGGCAGATACTTACACCGATAAACTCATCTTT	CALGELHVRWADTYTDKLIF
TRDJ1	-	-	TRDV1	TGTGCTCTTGGGGAGAGGCCTTCCACCGTTCTGGGGACCGATAAACTCATCTTT	CALGERPSTVLGTDKLIF
TRDJ1	few	TRDD3	TRDV1	TGTGCTCTTGGGGAACCACCCCGTACTGGGGGATACGCCGATAAACTCATCTTT	CALGEPPRTGGYADKLIF
TRDJ4	-	TRDD3	TRDV2	TGTGCCTGTGACACGCGGGGGATACTTCTAATCTTT	CACDTRGILLIF
TRDJ1	-	TRDD3	TRDV1	TGTGCTCTTGGGGAACTGTCAGGACTGGGGGACCGGTACACCGATAAACTCATCTTT	CALGELSGLGDRYTDKLIF
TRDJ1	few	-	TRDV1	TGTGCTCTTGGGGAACTGATTCCTAGCCTTCCTAAGGGGATACGCCATAAACTCATCTTT	CALGELIPSLPKGIRHKLIF
TRDJ1	many	TRDD3	TRAV29/DV5	TGTGCAGCAAGAGGCCTAAGGGGATACGCGACAGGGGGACACAGCGATAAACTCATCTTT	CAARGLRGYATGGHSDKLIF
TRDJ1	few	-	TRDV1	TGTGCTCTTGGGGAACCCGTGGGTCCTACTGGTGTTTACACCGATAAACTCATCTTT	CALGEPVGPTGVYTDKLIF
TRDJ1	-	-	TRDV1	-	CALGGLFLGKGDHTDKLIF
TRDJ1	-	TRDD3	TRDV1	TGTGCTCTTGGTCCACCCCTGGCCCCTCGGAGGTTGTACTGGGGGATACTGGTGCGTAGCACCGATAAACTCATCTTT	CALGPPLAPRRLYWGILVRSTDKLIF
TRDJ1	-	TRDD3	TRDV1	TGTGCTCTTGGGGAAAGGTGGTCTTCCTTTCTACTGGGGGATACGAGACCGGAGACGGGCACCGATAAACTCATCTTT	CALGERWSSFLLGDTRPETGTDKLIF